This TCR beta chain was identified during a study of naive and memory T cell subsets. This clonotype was found many times. Treatment noted: skin biopsy from PPD injection site in Mantoux-positive individual. An oligonucleotide containing a UMI was ligated to the 3' end of TCR cDNA. Amplification of ligated cDNA took four PCR rounds with SP2 and nested alpha and beta constant primers. TCRdb redid the calling of the UMI-ligation and nested PCR reads with MiXCR, one entry per CDR3 protein. The sample has tens of thousands of distinct CDR3 sequences, 5.5% to 7.5% seen once. Germline V gives CDR1 SNHLY, CDR2 FYNNEI. Between the trimmed V and J ends, which lost 7 bases and 0 bases, there was a span of 10 bases. This CDR3 region has 13 residues.

The receptor's source is an adult in good health. The material was skin, obtained from a tuberculin skin test site. The chain links TRBV2 to TRBJ2-7; D is perhaps TRBD1 (5 bases). CDR3 DNA: TGTGCCAGCATGATTACAGGCTCCTACGAGCAGTACTTC. Translation gives CASMITGSYEQYF.